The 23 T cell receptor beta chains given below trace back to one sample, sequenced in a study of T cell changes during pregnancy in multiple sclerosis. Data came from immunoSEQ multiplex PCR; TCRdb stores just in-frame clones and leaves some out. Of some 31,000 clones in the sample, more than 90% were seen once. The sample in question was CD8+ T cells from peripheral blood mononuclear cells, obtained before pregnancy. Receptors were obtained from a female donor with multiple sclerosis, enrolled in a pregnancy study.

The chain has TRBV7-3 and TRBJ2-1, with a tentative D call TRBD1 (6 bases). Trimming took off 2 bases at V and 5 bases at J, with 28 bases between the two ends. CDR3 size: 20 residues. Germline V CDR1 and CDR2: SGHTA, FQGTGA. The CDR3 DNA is TGTGCCAGCAGCTTATTTCTGGGGGCCCCAGATTCTACCGACCACAATGAGCAGTTCTTC. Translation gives CASSLFLGAPDSTDHNEQFF.

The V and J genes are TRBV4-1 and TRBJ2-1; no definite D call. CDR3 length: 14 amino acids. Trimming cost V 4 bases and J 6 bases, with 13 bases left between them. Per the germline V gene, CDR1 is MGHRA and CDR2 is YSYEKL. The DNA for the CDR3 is TGCGCCAGCAGCCGAACCGGAGAGTCCAATGAGCAGTTCTTC. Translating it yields CASSRTGESNEQFF.

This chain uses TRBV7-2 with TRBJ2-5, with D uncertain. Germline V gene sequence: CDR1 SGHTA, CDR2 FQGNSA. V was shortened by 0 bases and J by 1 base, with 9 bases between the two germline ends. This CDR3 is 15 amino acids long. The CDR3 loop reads CASSLAVRSQETQYF. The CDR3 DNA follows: TGTGCCAGCAGCTTAGCGGTCCGGAGCCAAGAGACCCAGTACTTC.

This chain's CDR3 is CASSLKRTSGKSYEQYF. The CDR3 nucleotides are TGTGCCAGCAGTTTAAAGCGGACTAGCGGGAAATCCTACGAGCAGTACTTC. The chain has TRBV27 and TRBJ2-7; 12 bases agree with TRBD2. Trimming took 2 bases from V and 1 from J; bases not matched to a gene: 6. Germline V gene sequence: CDR1 MNHEY, CDR2 SMNVEV (reference sequence). The CDR3 totals 17 residues.

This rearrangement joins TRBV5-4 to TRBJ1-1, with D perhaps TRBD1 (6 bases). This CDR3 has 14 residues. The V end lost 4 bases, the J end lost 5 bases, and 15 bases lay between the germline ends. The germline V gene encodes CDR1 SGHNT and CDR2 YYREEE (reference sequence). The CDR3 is CASSDGQTLTEAFF. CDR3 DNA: TGTGCCAGCAGCGACGGACAGACATTAACTGAAGCTTTCTTT.

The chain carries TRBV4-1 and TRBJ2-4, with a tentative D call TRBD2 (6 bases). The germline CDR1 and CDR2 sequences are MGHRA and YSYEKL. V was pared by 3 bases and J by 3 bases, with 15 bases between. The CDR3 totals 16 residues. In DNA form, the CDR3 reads TGCGCCAGCAGCCACCCTAGCGAGTTGGGCAAAAACATTCAGTACTTC. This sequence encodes CASSHPSELGKNIQYF.

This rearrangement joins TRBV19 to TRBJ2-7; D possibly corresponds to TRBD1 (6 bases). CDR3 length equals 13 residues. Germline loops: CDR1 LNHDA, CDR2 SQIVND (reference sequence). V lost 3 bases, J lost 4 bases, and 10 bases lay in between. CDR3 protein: CASSILGQYEQYF. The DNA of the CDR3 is TGTGCCAGTAGTATCCTCGGACAGTACGAGCAGTACTTC.

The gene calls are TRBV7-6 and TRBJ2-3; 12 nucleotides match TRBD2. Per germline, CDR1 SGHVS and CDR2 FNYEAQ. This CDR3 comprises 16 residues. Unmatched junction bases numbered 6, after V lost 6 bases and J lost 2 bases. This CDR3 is CASSPPSGGATDTQYF. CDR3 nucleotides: TGTGCCAGCAGTCCTCCTAGCGGGGGGGCCACAGATACGCAGTATTTT. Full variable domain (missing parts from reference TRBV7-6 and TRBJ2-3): GAGVSQSPRYKVTKRGQDVALRCDPISGHVSLYWYRQALGQGPEFLTYFNYEAQQDKSGLPNDRFSAERPEGSISTLTIQRTEQRDSAMYRCASSPPSGGATDTQYFGPGTRLTVL.

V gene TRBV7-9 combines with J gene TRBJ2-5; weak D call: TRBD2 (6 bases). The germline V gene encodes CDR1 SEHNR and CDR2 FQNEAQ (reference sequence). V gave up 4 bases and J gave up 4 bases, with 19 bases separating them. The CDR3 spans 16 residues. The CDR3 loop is CASSSLVQRGIETQYF. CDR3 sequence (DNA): TGTGCCAGCAGCTCCCTCGTTCAACGGGGGATAGAGACCCAGTACTTC.

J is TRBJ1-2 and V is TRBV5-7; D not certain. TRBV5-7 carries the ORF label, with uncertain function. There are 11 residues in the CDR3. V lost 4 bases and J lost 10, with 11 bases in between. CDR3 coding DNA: TGTGCCAGCAGCGTGGTTTATTTCTACACCTTC. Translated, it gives CASSVVYFYTF.

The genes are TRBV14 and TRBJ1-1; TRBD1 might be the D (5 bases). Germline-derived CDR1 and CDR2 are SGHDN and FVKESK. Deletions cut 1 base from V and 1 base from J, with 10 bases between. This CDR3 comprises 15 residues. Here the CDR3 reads CASSQVQGPNTEAFF. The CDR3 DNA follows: TGTGCCAGCAGCCAAGTTCAGGGTCCGAACACTGAAGCTTTCTTT.

CDR3 amino acids: CASSARTGFSGNTIYF. DNA for the CDR3: TGTGCCAGCAGCGCAAGAACAGGGTTCTCTGGAAACACCATATATTTT. The J gene is TRBJ1-3, the V gene TRBV9; possible D gene TRBD1, 6 bases. Trimming took 3 bases from V and 0 from J, leaving 13 bases between them. Germline V CDR1 and CDR2: SGDLS, YYNGEE. This CDR3 comprises 16 residues.

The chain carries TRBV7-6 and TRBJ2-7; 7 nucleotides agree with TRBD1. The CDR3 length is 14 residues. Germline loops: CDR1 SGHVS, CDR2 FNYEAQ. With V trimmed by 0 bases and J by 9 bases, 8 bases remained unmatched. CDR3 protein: CASSLAGKGGGQYF. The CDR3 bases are TGTGCCAGCAGCTTAGCTGGTAAAGGGGGCGGGCAGTACTTC.

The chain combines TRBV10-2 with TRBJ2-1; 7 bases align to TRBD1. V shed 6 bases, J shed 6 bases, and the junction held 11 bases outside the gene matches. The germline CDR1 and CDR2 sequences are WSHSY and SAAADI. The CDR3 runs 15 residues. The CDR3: CASSASGGWGNEQFF. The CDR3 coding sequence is TGCGCCAGCAGCGCCTCAGGGGGTTGGGGCAATGAGCAGTTCTTC.

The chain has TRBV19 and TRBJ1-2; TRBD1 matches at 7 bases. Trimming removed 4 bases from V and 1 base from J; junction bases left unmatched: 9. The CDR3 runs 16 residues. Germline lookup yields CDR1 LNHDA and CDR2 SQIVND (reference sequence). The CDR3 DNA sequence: TGTGCCAGTAGTAAACCCGACAGGGTGGGTAACTATGGCTACACCTTC. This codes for CASSKPDRVGNYGYTF.

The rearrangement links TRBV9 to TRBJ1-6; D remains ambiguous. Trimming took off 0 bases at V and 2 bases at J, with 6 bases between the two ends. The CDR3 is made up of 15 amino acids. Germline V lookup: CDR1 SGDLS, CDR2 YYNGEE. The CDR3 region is CASSVGLTYNSPLHF. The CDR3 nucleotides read TGTGCCAGCAGCGTAGGGCTGACCTATAATTCACCCCTCCACTTT.

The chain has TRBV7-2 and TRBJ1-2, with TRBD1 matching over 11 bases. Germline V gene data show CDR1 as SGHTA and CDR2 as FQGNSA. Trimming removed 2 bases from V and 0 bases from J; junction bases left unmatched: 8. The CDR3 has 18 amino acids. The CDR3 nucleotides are TGTGCCAGCAGCTTACCCTGGGACAGGGGGTTAGCTAACTATGGCTACACCTTC. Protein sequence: CASSLPWDRGLANYGYTF.

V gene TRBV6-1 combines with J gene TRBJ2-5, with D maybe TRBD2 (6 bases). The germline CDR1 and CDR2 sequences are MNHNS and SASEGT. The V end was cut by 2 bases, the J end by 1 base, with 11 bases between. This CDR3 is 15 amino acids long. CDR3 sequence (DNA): TGTGCCAGCAGTGAAATTGCGGGGTCCCAAGAGACCCAGTACTTC. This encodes CASSEIAGSQETQYF.

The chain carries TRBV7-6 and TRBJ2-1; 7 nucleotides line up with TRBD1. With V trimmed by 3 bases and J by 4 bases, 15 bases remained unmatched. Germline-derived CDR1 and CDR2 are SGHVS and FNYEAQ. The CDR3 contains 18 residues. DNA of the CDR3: TGTGCCAGCAGCTTTCCCCAGGACAGGACCTCCGGGTACAATGAGCAGTTCTTC. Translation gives CASSFPQDRTSGYNEQFF.

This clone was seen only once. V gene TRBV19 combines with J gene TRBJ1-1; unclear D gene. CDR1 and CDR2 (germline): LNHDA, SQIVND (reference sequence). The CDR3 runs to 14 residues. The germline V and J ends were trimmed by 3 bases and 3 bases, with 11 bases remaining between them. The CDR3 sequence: CASSIRGSHTEAFF. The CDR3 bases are TGTGCCAGTAGTATTCGCGGCTCACACACTGAAGCTTTCTTT.

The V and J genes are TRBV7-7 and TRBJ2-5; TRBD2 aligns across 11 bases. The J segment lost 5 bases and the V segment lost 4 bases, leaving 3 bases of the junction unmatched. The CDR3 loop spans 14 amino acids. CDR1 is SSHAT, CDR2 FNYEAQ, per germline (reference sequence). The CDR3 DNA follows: TGTGCCAGCAGCTCCTCTAGCGGGGGGGAGACCCAGTACTTC. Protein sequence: CASSSSSGGETQYF. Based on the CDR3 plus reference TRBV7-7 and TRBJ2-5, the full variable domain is GAGVSQSPRYKVTKRGQDVTLRCDPISSHATLYWYQQALGQGPEFLTYFNYEAQPDKSGLPSDRFSAERPEGSISTLTIQRTEQRDSAMYRCASSSSSGGETQYFGPGTRLLVL.

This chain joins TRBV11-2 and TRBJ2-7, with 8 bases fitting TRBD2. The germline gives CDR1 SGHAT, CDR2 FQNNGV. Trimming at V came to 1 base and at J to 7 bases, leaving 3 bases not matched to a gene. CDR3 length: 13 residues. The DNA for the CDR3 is TGTGCCAGCAGCTTAGCGGGAGGGTGGGAGCAGTACTTC. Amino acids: CASSLAGGWEQYF.

The CDR3 DNA reads as TGTGCCAGCAGCGTAGCCCCCTCCCCCTACGAGCAGTACTTC. Protein sequence: CASSVAPSPYEQYF. The V gene is TRBV9, the J gene TRBJ2-7, with no clear D. The germline gives CDR1 SGDLS, CDR2 YYNGEE. The CDR3 runs to 14 residues. With 0 bases removed from V and 2 bases from J, the gap between germline ends came to 9 bases.